This passage covers 6 T cell receptor beta chains from one sample sequenced in a study of cytomegalovirus exposure and HLA in healthy donors. PCR involved 60 Vbeta and 13 Jbeta primers. Using immunoSEQ multiplex PCR, the repertoire was profiled, and TCRdb retains in-frame clones only, with some absent. The table lists roughly 100,000 clones, over 55% of them singletons. The specimen was PBMCs. Receptor source: a boy between 10 and 17 years old in good health and CMV-seropositive.

The gene calls are TRBV9 and TRBJ2-1, with a possible D match to TRBD2 (7 bases). Germline CDR1 is SGDLS and CDR2 is YYNGEE. V was shortened by 4 bases and J by 10 bases, with 21 bases between the two germline ends. The CDR3 consists of 15 residues. The CDR3 DNA follows: TGTGCCAGCAGCTTAGGGGGGGACGGTGCAAGGGAGCAGTTCTTC. The encoded protein is CASSLGGDGAREQFF.

The chain is built from TRBV9 and TRBJ2-7; D is perhaps TRBD2 (6 bases). The length of the CDR3 is 12 residues. V was pared by 4 bases and J by 4 bases, with 9 bases between. Germline values: CDR1 SGDLS, CDR2 YYNGEE. Here the CDR3 reads CASSSGVYEQYF. In DNA form, the CDR3 reads TGTGCCAGCAGCTCGGGGGTTTACGAGCAGTACTTC.

The chain is built from TRBV5-1 and TRBJ1-1; D remains unclear. The germline V gene encodes CDR1 SGHRS and CDR2 YFSETQ. This CDR3 comprises 13 residues. Trimming took off 0 bases at V and 4 bases at J, with 7 bases between the two ends. The CDR3 reads CASSLAGFTEAFF. CDR3 DNA sequence: TGCGCCAGCAGCTTGGCCGGGTTCACTGAAGCTTTCTTT. The full variable domain, in which reference TRBV5-1 and TRBJ1-1 provide the parts outside the CDR3, is KAGVTQTPRYLIKTRGQQVTLSCSPISGHRSVSWYQQTPGQGLQFLFEYFSETQRNKGNFPGRFSGRQFSNSRSEMNVSTLELGDSALYLCASSLAGFTEAFFGQGTRLTVV.

The rearrangement uses TRBV4-3 and TRBJ2-3; a possible D gene is TRBD1 (5 bases). CDR1 and CDR2 from the germline V gene are LGHNA and YSLEER. V was trimmed by 5 bases and J by 0 bases, leaving 21 bases between them. The CDR3 extends over 18 amino acids. CDR3 sequence (DNA): TGCGCCAGCAGCTCCCCAGGGCAAGCCAGACTCAGCACAGATACGCAGTATTTT. Amino acid sequence: CASSSPGQARLSTDTQYF.

The gene calls are TRBV18 and TRBJ2-2; 9 bases agree with TRBD2. The germline V gene encodes CDR1 KGHSH and CDR2 LQKENI. The CDR3 contains 15 residues. The junction had 3 bases not matched to a gene; V was cut back by 3 bases and J by 4 bases. CDR3 residues: CASSPSGGSTGELFF. CDR3 bases: TGTGCCAGCTCACCCAGCGGGGGGTCCACCGGGGAGCTGTTTTTT.

This clone was seen only once. The chain couples TRBV5-4 to TRBJ2-4; 7 bases align to TRBD2. The CDR3 sequence is 13 residues long. V lost 0 bases, J lost 9 bases, and 3 bases stayed unmatched. Germline V gives CDR1 SGHNT, CDR2 YYREEE (reference sequence). CDR3 nucleotides: TGTGCCAGCAGCTTGGTAGGGGAGGGCATTCAGTACTTC. Its protein product is CASSLVGEGIQYF.